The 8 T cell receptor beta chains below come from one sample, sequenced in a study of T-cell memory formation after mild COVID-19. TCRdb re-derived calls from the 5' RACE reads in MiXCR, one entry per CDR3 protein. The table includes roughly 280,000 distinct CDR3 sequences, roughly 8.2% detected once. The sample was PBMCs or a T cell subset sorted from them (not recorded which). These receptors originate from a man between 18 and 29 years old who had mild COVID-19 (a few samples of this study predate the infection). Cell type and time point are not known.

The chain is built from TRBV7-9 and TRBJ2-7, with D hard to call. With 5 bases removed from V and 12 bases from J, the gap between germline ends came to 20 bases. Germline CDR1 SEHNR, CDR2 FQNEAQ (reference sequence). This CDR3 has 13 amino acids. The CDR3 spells CASSQSENRRWYF. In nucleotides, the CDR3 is TGTGCCAGCAGCCAGTCCGAGAACCGCCGTTGGTACTTC.

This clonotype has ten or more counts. DNA for the CDR3: TGTGCCACAGGGGACTACCCACAGCAGAACACCGGGGAGCTGTTTTTT. As protein: CATGDYPQQNTGELFF. This chain links TRBV12-3 or TRBV12-4 with TRBJ2-2; the D gene is possibly TRBD2 (7 bases). V was trimmed by 10 bases and J by 1 base, leaving 19 bases between them. The CDR3 sequence is 16 residues long.

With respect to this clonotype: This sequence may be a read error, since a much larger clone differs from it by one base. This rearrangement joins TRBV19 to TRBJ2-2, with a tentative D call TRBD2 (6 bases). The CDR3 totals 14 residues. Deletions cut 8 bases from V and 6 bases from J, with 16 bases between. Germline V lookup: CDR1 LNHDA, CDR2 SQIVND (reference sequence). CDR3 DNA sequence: TGTGCCAGTGTTGCGGGGCCGACGGCCGGGGAGCTGTTTTTT. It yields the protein CASVAGPTAGELFF.

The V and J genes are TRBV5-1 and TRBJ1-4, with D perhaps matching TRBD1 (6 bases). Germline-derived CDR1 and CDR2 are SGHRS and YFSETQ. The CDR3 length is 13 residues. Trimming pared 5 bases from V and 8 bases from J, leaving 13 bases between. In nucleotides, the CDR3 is TGCGCCAGCAGACAGGGACCCCAGGAAAAACTGTTTTTT. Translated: CASRQGPQEKLFF.

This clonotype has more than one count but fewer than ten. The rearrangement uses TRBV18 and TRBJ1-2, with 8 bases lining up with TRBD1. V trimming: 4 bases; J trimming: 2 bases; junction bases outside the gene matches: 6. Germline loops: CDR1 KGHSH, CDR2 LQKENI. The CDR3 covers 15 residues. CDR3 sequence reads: CASSRQTGDNYGYTF. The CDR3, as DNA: TGTGCCAGCTCACGCCAGACAGGGGACAACTATGGCTACACCTTC.

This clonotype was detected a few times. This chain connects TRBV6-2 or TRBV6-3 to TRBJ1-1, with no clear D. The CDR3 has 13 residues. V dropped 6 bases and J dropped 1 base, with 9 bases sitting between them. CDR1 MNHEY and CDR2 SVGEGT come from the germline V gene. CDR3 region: CASSPLRNTEAFF. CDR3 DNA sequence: TGTGCCAGCAGCCCACTACGGAACACTGAAGCTTTCTTT.

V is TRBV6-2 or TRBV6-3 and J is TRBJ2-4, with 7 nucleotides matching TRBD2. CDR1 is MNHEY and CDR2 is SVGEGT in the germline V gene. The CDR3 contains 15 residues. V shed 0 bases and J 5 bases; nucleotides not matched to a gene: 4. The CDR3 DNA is TGTGCCAGCAGTTACTCGAGCGGGGACCAAAACATTCAGTACTTC. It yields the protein CASSYSSGDQNIQYF.

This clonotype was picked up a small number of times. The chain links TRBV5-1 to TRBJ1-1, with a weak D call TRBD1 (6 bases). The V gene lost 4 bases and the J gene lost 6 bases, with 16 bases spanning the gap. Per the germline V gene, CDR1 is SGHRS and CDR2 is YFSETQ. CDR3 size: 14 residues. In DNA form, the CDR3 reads TGCGCCAGCAGCCCCGGGGCCCAGGGGTCTGAAGCTTTCTTT. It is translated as CASSPGAQGSEAFF.